Listed below are T cell receptor beta chains from one sample, sequenced in a study of T cells after posttransplantation cyclophosphamide. Profiling relied on immunoSEQ multiplex PCR, and the TCRdb table lists in-frame clones only, not all of them. The sample shows tens of thousands of clones, around 91% of them seen only once. The specimen was PBMCs. The receptors were gathered from a woman aged 45-65 years in good health and a related stem cell transplant donor. CDR3s leave out the opening cysteine and the closing phenylalanine or tryptophan. Fields, in order: J gene, V gene, CDR3 protein.

>TRBJ2-3|TRBV19
ATGPQGTDTQY
>-|TRBV6-6
ASRSSGSYEQY
>TRBJ1-3|TRBV6-1
ASSEASDRVY
>TRBJ1-5|TRBV2
ASSETQVGVGSGILGNQPQH
>TRBJ2-2|TRBV6-1
ASSERGRGTGELF
>TRBJ1-1|TRBV5-1
ASSGAWTSNTEAF
>TRBJ1-2|TRBV19
ASSLLTGELTGYT
>TRBJ2-1|TRBV29-1
SVRGVSGEQF
>TRBJ2-3|TRBV5-1
ASSFPGISTDTQY
>TRBJ2-7|TRBV5-1
ASSPLGVASGRVEREQY
>TRBJ1-2|TRBV7-9
ASSPGGSYGYT
>TRBJ1-2|TRBV6-5
ASSYSFLDYGYT
>TRBJ1-1|TRBV19
ASTTTGMGTEAF
>TRBJ2-3|TRBV21-1
ASSKALFRHGTDTQY
>TRBJ2-7|TRBV12-5
ASGWVGTGPDEQY
>TRBJ2-3|TRBV7-9
ASSAPPGQGRGTQY
>TRBJ2-3|TRBV2
ASKTSTSTDTQY
>TRBJ2-7|TRBV7-9
ASSLRGDRGYEQY
>TRBJ1-2|TRBV11-2
ASSSGQNNYGYT
>TRBJ2-5|TRBV5-1
ASSATRETQY
>TRBJ2-7|TRBV28
ASSTGTGRYEQY
>TRBJ2-7|TRBV18
ASSPLAAGSYEQY
>TRBJ2-7|TRBV29-1
SVVGSEGEQY
>TRBJ2-5|TRBV7-3
ASSLYSGETQY
>TRBJ1-2|TRBV4-1
ASSPDRGNEYGYT
>TRBJ1-5|TRBV7-6
ASSLGDRDQPQH
>TRBJ2-7|TRBV6-5
ASSYENRGASEQY
>TRBJ2-2|TRBV5-1
ASSTGLIDTGELF
>TRBJ1-1|TRBV28
ASSSNRGGRLGDTEAF
>TRBJ1-5|TRBV29-1
SAARGVGQPQH
>TRBJ1-2|TRBV5-1
ASSLKQGANYGYT
>TRBJ1-1|TRBV12-5
ASGRGVGSATEAF
>TRBJ2-2|TRBV2
ASSGTSGSPTGELF
>TRBJ1-1|TRBV6-1
ASSDRENTEAF
>TRBJ2-7|TRBV9
ASSVDGGGTYEQY
>TRBJ1-2|TRBV6-5
ASSRQGTHGYT
>TRBJ1-2|TRBV30
AWRITGPSNYGYT
>TRBJ2-5|TRBV5-4
ASSPRDWVTTQY
>TRBJ2-6|TRBV28
ASSLGALGANVLT
>TRBJ1-4|TRBV5-1
ASSFNRDNEKLF
>TRBJ2-1|TRBV5-1
ASSGGLAGGPTYNEQF
>TRBJ2-7|TRBV11-2
ASSSIRQGMHEQY
>TRBJ1-6|TRBV6-5
ASTPRANYNSPLH
>TRBJ2-3|TRBV6-5
ASSSAAGVADTQY
>TRBJ2-4|TRBV28
ASRTGEGIQY